The 19 T cell receptor beta chains reported below all come from one sample, sequenced in a study of technical replicates of blood from several donors (dated by TCRdb to about 2017). Receptor amplification or capture employed the immunoSEQ multiplex PCR assay. TCRdb stores this immuneACCESS table with in-frame sequences only. Part of the clones is absent; in the studies checked, under half of the shortfall reflects unresolved V genes, and no reason is known for the rest. This sample comprises about 12,000 clones, over 85% of them detected only once. The ten largest clonotypes hold roughly 7% of the sample. The source material was PBMCs. These receptors were obtained from a human donor in good health.

The gene calls are TRBV28 and TRBJ1-2, with 9 positions matching TRBD1. The CDR3 has 14 residues. V lost 10 bases to trimming and J lost 7 bases; unmatched junction nucleotides: 13. Per germline, CDR1 MDHEN and CDR2 SYDVKM. The CDR3: CAMQPGQGFAGYTF. CDR3 DNA sequence: TGTGCCATGCAACCGGGACAGGGATTCGCTGGCTACACCTTC.

The J gene is TRBJ2-3, the V gene TRBV7-2, with 11 bases that match TRBD2. The CDR3 has 19 amino acids. Germline V gene lookup returns CDR1 SGHTA and CDR2 FQGNSA. The ends lost 0 bases at V and 0 bases at J; junction bases unmatched: 8. The CDR3 region has the DNA TGTGCCAGCAGCTTAGCGCATCTAGCGGGAGGCCTTAGCACAGATACGCAGTATTTT. Translation gives CASSLAHLAGGLSTDTQYF.

V and J are TRBV20-1 and TRBJ2-7; D gene ambiguous. The V end lost 5 bases, the J end lost 7 bases, and 12 bases lay between the germline ends. Germline V gene sequence: CDR1 DFQATT, CDR2 SNEGSKA (reference sequence). The CDR3 length is 11 residues. CDR3: CSAVPLREQYF. CDR3 in DNA: TGCAGTGCTGTCCCACTGAGGGAGCAGTACTTC.

This rearrangement joins TRBV19 to TRBJ1-3, with no clear D. Germline CDR1 LNHDA, CDR2 SQIVND (reference sequence). V shed 6 bases and J shed 1 base, with 13 bases lying between them. The CDR3 consists of 15 residues. The CDR3 DNA follows: TGTGCCAGTAGACCCAGCGACTCGTCTGGAAACACCATATATTTT. Translating it yields CASRPSDSSGNTIYF.

This sequence joins TRBV9 and TRBJ2-2; D perhaps matches TRBD2 (7 bases). V was pared by 7 bases and J by 3 bases, with 16 bases between. This CDR3 comprises 15 residues. The germline gives CDR1 SGDLS, CDR2 YYNGEE. The CDR3 loop reads CASRLGGLDTGELFF. The CDR3 region has the DNA TGTGCCAGCCGCTTGGGGGGGCTGGACACCGGGGAGCTGTTTTTT.

The chain employs TRBV2 and TRBJ2-1; D call uncertain. The V gene's germline CDR1 is SNHLY and CDR2 FYNNEI. This CDR3 comprises 11 residues. Deletions cut 5 bases from V and 7 bases from J, with 6 bases between. In DNA, the CDR3 is TGTGCCAGCAGTACCGGGAATGAGCAGTTCTTC. Its protein product is CASSTGNEQFF.

CDR3 sequence (DNA): TGTGCCAGCACAAATAGCCTAGGACAGGGGAACACTGAAGCTTTCTTT. It is translated as CASTNSLGQGNTEAFF. The chain employs TRBV27 and TRBJ1-1; 8 nucleotides align to TRBD1. From germline, CDR1 is MNHEY and CDR2 SMNVEV (reference sequence). The length of the CDR3 is 16 residues. V lost 7 bases to trimming and J lost 1 base; unmatched junction nucleotides: 11.

This clone was counted a single time. The chain is built from TRBV9 and TRBJ2-5; the D gene is possibly TRBD1 (5 bases). V gave up 5 bases and J gave up 0 bases, with 11 bases separating them. CDR3 size: 14 residues. CDR1 is SGDLS, CDR2 YYNGEE, per germline. The CDR3 is CASRPTEYQETQYF. In DNA, the CDR3 is TGTGCCAGCAGGCCGACAGAATACCAAGAGACCCAGTACTTC.

In this sample, this clone turned up once. This chain links TRBV28 with TRBJ1-3; 7 positions agree with TRBD1. CDR3 size: 15 residues. The trim removed 5 bases at V and 2 bases at J, leaving 6 bases unmatched. Germline CDR1 MDHEN, CDR2 SYDVKM. The CDR3 here is CASSPTGVAGNTIYF. CDR3 DNA sequence: TGTGCCAGCAGTCCCACAGGGGTAGCTGGAAACACCATATATTTT.

This chain connects TRBV4-1 to TRBJ1-4, with a weak D call TRBD1 (5 bases). The V gene's germline CDR1 is MGHRA and CDR2 YSYEKL. The CDR3 covers 15 residues. Trimming removed 4 bases from V and 8 bases from J, with 17 bases in between. CDR3 in DNA: TGCGCCAGCAGCCTCATACGGGGGGAAGAAGAAAAACTGTTTTTT. The encoded protein is CASSLIRGEEEKLFF.

This sequence joins TRBV6-6 and TRBJ2-2; the D is unclear. Germline assignment: CDR1 MNHNY and CDR2 SVGAGI (reference sequence). This CDR3 has 15 amino acids. The V end lost 4 bases, the J end lost 0 bases, and 9 bases lay between the germline ends. The CDR3 is CASSFGTANTGELFF. In DNA, the CDR3 is TGTGCCAGCAGTTTCGGCACAGCGAACACCGGGGAGCTGTTTTTT.

The V and J genes are TRBV19 and TRBJ1-1; D might be TRBD1 (6 bases). This CDR3 has 14 amino acids. V shed 4 bases and J shed 7 bases, with 16 bases lying between them. The germline CDR1 and CDR2 sequences are LNHDA and SQIVND (reference sequence). The DNA of the CDR3 is TGTGCCAGTAGTAGTACCAGGGGCGCCCTTGAAGCTTTCTTT. The encoded protein is CASSSTRGALEAFF.

J is TRBJ1-5 and V is TRBV19; D remains ambiguous. V shed 6 bases and J shed 4 bases, with 16 bases lying between them. The CDR3 contains 15 residues. Germline V gene lookup returns CDR1 LNHDA and CDR2 SQIVND (reference sequence). The CDR3 sequence is CASSFAIQINQPQHF. The CDR3 DNA is TGTGCCAGTAGCTTCGCCATACAAATTAATCAGCCCCAGCATTTT.

This clone was recorded once. The chain carries TRBV5-1 and TRBJ2-2; D is unclear. CDR3 size: 13 residues. Germline V CDR1 and CDR2: SGHRS, YFSETQ. V gave up 4 bases and J gave up 1 base, with 5 bases separating them. CDR3 sequence (DNA): TGCGCCAGCAGCCCCGGGAACACCGGGGAGCTGTTTTTT. This encodes CASSPGNTGELFF.

The chain employs TRBV30 and TRBJ2-5; 9 bases fit TRBD1. Unmatched junction bases numbered 1, after V lost 1 base and J lost 1 base. This CDR3 is built from 14 residues. CDR1 and CDR2 (germline): GTSNPN, SVGIG (reference sequence). DNA for the CDR3: TGTGCCTGGAGTGAGGGACAGGGCCAAGAGACCCAGTACTTC. Translated: CAWSEGQGQETQYF.

The J gene is TRBJ1-1, the V gene TRBV11-2; no firm D call. Germline V gene data show CDR1 as SGHAT and CDR2 as FQNNGV. V lost 3 bases to trimming and J lost 4 bases, with 12 bases between them. This CDR3 has 14 residues. The CDR3 reads CASSFDRGGTEAFF. The DNA for the CDR3 is TGTGCCAGCAGCTTCGACCGAGGAGGCACTGAAGCTTTCTTT.

The J gene is TRBJ2-7, the V gene TRBV4-1, with 14 bases matching TRBD2. Trimming cost V 4 bases and J 5 bases; bases outside gene matches: 1. The germline V gene has CDR1 MGHRA and CDR2 YSYEKL. This CDR3 contains 14 residues. CDR3 coding DNA: TGCGCCAGCAGCCGGGGACTAGCGGGAGACGAGCAGTACTTC. It codes for CASSRGLAGDEQYF.

The CDR3: CASSLDVAGSTDTQYF. The CDR3 DNA reads TGTGCCAGCAGCTTAGACGTAGCGGGGAGCACAGATACGCAGTATTTT. The chain has TRBV11-3 and TRBJ2-3; 8 nucleotides line up with TRBD2. Germline lookup yields CDR1 SGHNT and CDR2 YENEEA. J lost 0 bases, V lost 0 bases, and 2 bases had no gene match. The CDR3 has 16 residues.

The rearrangement joins TRBV4-1 to TRBJ2-6; possibly TRBD1 for D (5 bases). This CDR3 is 17 amino acids long. Trimming cost V 3 bases and J 0 bases, with 12 bases left between them. Per the germline V gene, CDR1 is MGHRA and CDR2 is YSYEKL. The CDR3, as DNA: TGCGCCAGCAGCCACCTCCAGGACAACTCTGGGGCCAACGTCCTGACTTTC. This sequence encodes CASSHLQDNSGANVLTF.